This TCR beta chain is drawn from a study of control samples from healthy donors and cancer patients. Sequencing was performed with immunoSEQ multiplex PCR; in TCRdb, only in-frame clones are kept and a portion is missing. The sample records 120,000 or so clones, just over 90% being singletons. The V gene's germline CDR1 is MNHEY and CDR2 SMNVEV (reference sequence). This CDR3 is built from 17 residues. The trim removed 4 bases at V and 2 bases at J, leaving 10 bases unmatched. V is TRBV27 and J is TRBJ2-3; TRBD2 matches 9 bases. Source material: blood. The TCR comes from a woman aged 18-30 years in good health. Here the CDR3 reads CASSSDLIAGATDTQYF. The CDR3 nucleotides are TGTGCCAGCAGTTCCGACCTCATAGCGGGGGCCACAGATACGCAGTATTTT.